A few counts support the clone carrying this T cell receptor beta chain. Its antigen is unknown. The test was conducted at deep level. Here immunoSEQ multiplex PCR was the method, and the copy in TCRdb shows in-frame clones only, minus some. Among about 95,000 clones listed, roughly two thirds were seen once. CDR3 length: 14 residues. CDR1 is MNHNY and CDR2 is SVGAGI in the germline V gene (reference sequence). V lost 6 bases, J lost 11 bases, and 23 bases lay in between. This entry belongs to a study of shared clonotypes between healthy human individuals. Findings of the study overall: Blood was the sole source, and tissue repertoires probably differ.

The chain couples TRBV6-6 to TRBJ2-7, with D perhaps TRBD1 (7 bases). Material: memory CD8+ T cells sorted from blood. Subset of the sample: CD45RO+ cells pooled with CCR7-negative TemRA cells. The receptor was derived from a man in his thirties or forties in good health. CDR3 in amino acids: CASSQAGQRGIEYF. DNA for the CDR3: TGTGCCAGCAGCCAGGCGGGACAGAGGGGGATTGAGTACTTC.